This TCR beta chain originates from a study of shared clonotypes between healthy human individuals. The study's findings and limits: Larger estimated richness was generally seen in naive subsets than in memory subsets. Clonotype sharing among donors was thought likely to change with sequencing depth.

The sample holds one count of this clone. Its antigen is currently unknown. There are 15 residues in the CDR3. With 3 bases removed from V and 1 base from J, the gap between germline ends came to 15 bases. Looked up from germline, CDR1 is GTSNPN and CDR2 is SVGIG (reference sequence). Under the authors' procedure: Filtering differed because ImmunoSEQ produced junction-only sequences that carried no quality scores. The repertoire was sequenced with immunoSEQ multiplex PCR; TCRdb's copy has only in-frame clones and lacks some. Clone size and V and J calls were adopted from that table, with D and trimming inferred from the DNA. The sample consists of about 690,000 clones, roughly 87% of them appearing once.

The receptor's source is a man between 18 and 35 years old in good health. Some clones in this sample may be carry-over from other donors' samples. The material sequenced was memory CD8+ T cells from PBMCs. Subset noted: CD45RO+ cells pooled with CCR7-negative TemRA cells. This chain links TRBV30 with TRBJ1-1; tentative D call: TRBD1 (5 bases). The CDR3 protein is CAWSQGSTANTEAFF. For the CDR3, the DNA is TGTGCCTGGAGCCAGGGCAGTACCGCGAACACTGAAGCTTTCTTT. The full variable domain, with the rest looked up from reference TRBV30 and TRBJ1-1, is SQTIHQWPATLVQPVGSPLSLECTVEGTSNPNLYWYRQAAGRGLQLLFYSVGIGQISSEVPQNLSASRPQDRQFILSSKKLLLSDSGFYLCAWSQGSTANTEAFFGQGTRLTVV.